The clone carrying this TCR beta chain has a handful of counts. The antigen is not known. This sample is part of a study of vaccination and CD4 T cells after COVID-19. On the study more broadly: Sampling post-COVID took place a median 101 days after diagnosis (range 35 to 161).

An Oncomine TCR Beta short-read assay was used to sequence the DNA from cultured CD4+ T cells. TCRdb re-derived calls from the PCR reads in MiXCR, one entry per CDR3 protein. The sample carries nearly 20,000 distinct CDR3 sequences, over 60% recorded once. Treatment noted: roughly 10-day PBMC culture with coronavirus spike peptide pools or control peptides (ViraFEST assay). Expanded clonotypes were found by TCR sequencing after peptide-pool stimulation (ViraFEST). The input for sequencing was CD4+ T cells from blood, cultured in vitro, taken after SARS-CoV-2 vaccination. This receptor was identified in a human donor who received a COVID-19 vaccine.

The CDR3 protein is CASSLAGMEETQYF. The DNA for the CDR3 is TGCGCCAGCAGCTTGGCAGGGATGGAAGAGACCCAGTACTTC. This chain connects TRBV5-1 to TRBJ2-5, with D perhaps matching TRBD1 (5 bases). CDR1 and CDR2 (germline): SGHRS, YFSETQ. V was clipped by 0 bases and J by 3 bases, with 9 bases between them. The CDR3 totals 14 residues.